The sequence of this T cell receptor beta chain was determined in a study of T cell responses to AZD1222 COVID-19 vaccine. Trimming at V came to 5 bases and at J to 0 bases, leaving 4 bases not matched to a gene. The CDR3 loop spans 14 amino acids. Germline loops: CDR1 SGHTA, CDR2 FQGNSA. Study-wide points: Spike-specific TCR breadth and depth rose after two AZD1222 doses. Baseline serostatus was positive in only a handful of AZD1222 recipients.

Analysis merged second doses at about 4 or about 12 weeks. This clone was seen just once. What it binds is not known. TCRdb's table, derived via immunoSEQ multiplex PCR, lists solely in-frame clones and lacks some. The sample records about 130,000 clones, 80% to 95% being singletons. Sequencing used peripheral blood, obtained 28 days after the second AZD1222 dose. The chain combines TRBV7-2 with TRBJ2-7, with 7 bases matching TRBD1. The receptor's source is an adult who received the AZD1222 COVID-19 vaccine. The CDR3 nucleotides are TGTGCCAGCAGCCAGCCAGGGGGCTCCTACGAGCAGTACTTC. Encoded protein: CASSQPGGSYEQYF.